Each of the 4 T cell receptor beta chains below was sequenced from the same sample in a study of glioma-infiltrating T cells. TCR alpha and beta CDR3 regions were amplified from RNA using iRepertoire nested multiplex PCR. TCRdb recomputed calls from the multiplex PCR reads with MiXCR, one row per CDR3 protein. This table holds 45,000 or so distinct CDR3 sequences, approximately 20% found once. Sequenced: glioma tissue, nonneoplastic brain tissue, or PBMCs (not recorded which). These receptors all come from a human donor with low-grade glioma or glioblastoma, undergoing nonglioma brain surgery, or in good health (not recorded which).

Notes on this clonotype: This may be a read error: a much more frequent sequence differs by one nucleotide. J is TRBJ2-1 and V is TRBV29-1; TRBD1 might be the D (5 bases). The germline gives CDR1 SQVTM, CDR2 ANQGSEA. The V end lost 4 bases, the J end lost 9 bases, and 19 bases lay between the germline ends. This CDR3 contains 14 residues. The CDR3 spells CSVGLQKGSGEQFF. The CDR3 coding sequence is TGCAGCGTTGGCTTACAGAAGGGGTCCGGTGAGCAGTTCTTC.

The CDR3 is CAWSSGLAGRRDTQYF. The CDR3 DNA sequence: TGTGCCTGGAGCTCTGGACTAGCGGGCCGTAGAGATACGCAGTATTTT. The chain joins TRBV30 to TRBJ2-3; TRBD2 agrees at 11 bases. Germline values: CDR1 GTSNPN, CDR2 SVGIG (reference sequence). The length of the CDR3 is 16 residues. Trimming at V came to 3 bases and at J to 5 bases, leaving 10 bases not matched to a gene. Together with reference TRBV30 and TRBJ2-3, the CDR3 gives the full variable domain: SQTIHQWPATLVQPVGSPLSLECTVEGTSNPNLYWYRQAAGRGLQLLFYSVGIGQISSEVPQNLSASRPQDRQFILSSKKLLLSDSGFYLCAWSSGLAGRRDTQYFGPGTRLTVL.

This CDR3 reads CASSSGIQETQYF. CDR3 bases: TGCGCCAGCAGTAGCGGAATCCAAGAGACCCAGTACTTC. The chain has TRBV10-2 and TRBJ2-5, with D perhaps matching TRBD2 (5 bases). Germline loops: CDR1 WSHSY, CDR2 SAAADI. The CDR3 sequence is 13 residues long. V dropped 5 bases and J dropped 1 base, with 8 bases sitting between them.

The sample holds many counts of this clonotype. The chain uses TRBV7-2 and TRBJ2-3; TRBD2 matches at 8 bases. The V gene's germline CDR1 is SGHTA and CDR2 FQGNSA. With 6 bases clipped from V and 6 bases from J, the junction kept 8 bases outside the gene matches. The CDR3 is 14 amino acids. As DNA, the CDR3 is TGTGCCAGCAGTCTTAGCGGGATGGACGATACGCAGTATTTT. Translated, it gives CASSLSGMDDTQYF.